One and the same sample provided the 28 T cell receptor beta chains below, sequenced in a study of T cells in Graves' hyperthyroidism and ophthalmopathy. Authors of the study amplified TCR beta CDR3 regions from RNA transcripts. Researchers ran a first-round RT-PCR on the TCR CDR3 using the HTBI primer set. TCRdb re-called the multiplex PCR reads through MiXCR, storing one row per CDR3 protein. The sample includes about 700,000 distinct CDR3 sequences, 14% of them seen just once. Sequencing was performed on blood. These receptors were collected from a woman between 18 and 29 years old with Graves' hyperthyroidism.

In this sample, this clonotype turned up many times. This chain links TRBV28 with TRBJ1-6; TRBD1 is a possible D gene (5 bases). This CDR3 contains 16 residues. V was shortened by 5 bases and J by 5 bases, with 16 bases between the two germline ends. Germline assignment: CDR1 MDHEN and CDR2 SYDVKM. CDR3: CASSLRDRTDNSPLHF. For the CDR3, the DNA is TGTGCCAGCAGTCTCAGGGACCGTACCGATAATTCACCCCTCCACTTT.

Points on this clonotype: Possible read error: a much larger clone is one base away. V gene TRBV2 combines with J gene TRBJ2-5; D is perhaps TRBD1 (5 bases). Germline V gives CDR1 SNHLY, CDR2 FYNNEI. The CDR3 covers 14 residues. The CDR3 sequence: CDSSLWGGPGTQYF. CDR3 coding DNA: TGTGACAGCAGCTTATGGGGCGGCCCTGGGACCCAGTACTTC.

The chain recombines TRBV7-2 with TRBJ2-4; 9 nucleotides agree with TRBD1. V lost 0 bases and J lost 8; bases outside the gene matches: 8. The CDR3 runs 16 residues. Germline V lookup: CDR1 SGHTA, CDR2 FQGNSA. The CDR3, as DNA: TGTGCCAGCAGCTTAGCCCCCGGGACAGGGATTCACATTCAGTACTTC. This encodes CASSLAPGTGIHIQYF.

Concerning this clonotype itself: One junction end does not reproduce the germline sequence, and a read error may be involved. This sequence joins TRBV7-9 and TRBJ1-2, with D unclear. Germline CDR1 reads SEHNR; CDR2 reads FQNEAQ (reference sequence). CDR3 length equals 16 residues. Written as DNA, the CDR3 is TGTGCCAGCAGCCCAGCGGAGTCAGCTTCTAACTATGGCTACGCCTTC. Translated, it gives CASSPAESASNYGYAF.

This clonotype was picked up a small number of times. V is TRBV6-5 and J is TRBJ1-5; D might be TRBD1 (6 bases). Trimming took 4 bases from V and 12 from J, leaving 25 bases between them. The CDR3 consists of 16 residues. The germline CDR1 and CDR2 sequences are MNHEY and SVGAGI. The CDR3 reads CASSLPGGEWGGSQHF. CDR3 DNA: TGTGCCAGCAGTTTACCCGGGGGGGAATGGGGGGGCAGCCAGCATTTT.

This clonotype was detected ten times or more. The chain links TRBV7-3 to TRBJ2-7; TRBD1 matches 10 bases. In germline, CDR1 is SGHTA, CDR2 FQGTGA. The CDR3 covers 13 residues. V lost 3 bases and J lost 5; bases outside the gene matches: 1. The CDR3: CASSLGQGNEQYF. The CDR3, as DNA: TGTGCCAGCAGCTTGGGACAGGGGAACGAGCAGTACTTC. The full variable domain, with the rest looked up from reference TRBV7-3 and TRBJ2-7, is GAGVSQTPSNKVTEKGKYVELRCDPISGHTALYWYRQSLGQGPEFLIYFQGTGAADDSGLPNDRFFAVRPEGSVSTLKIQRTERGDSAVYLCASSLGQGNEQYFGPGTRLTVT.

This clonotype was seen many times. The chain has TRBV3-1 and TRBJ2-3; 8 bases match TRBD1. Per the germline V gene, CDR1 is LGHDT and CDR2 is YNNKEL (reference sequence). The CDR3 is 15 amino acids. V was clipped by 4 bases and J by 2 bases; unmatched bases: 5. CDR3 coding DNA: TGTGCCAGCAGCCGCCAGGGGGCATTCACAGATACGCAGTATTTT. Residues: CASSRQGAFTDTQYF.

In this sample, this clonotype turned up many times. V gene TRBV7-9 combines with J gene TRBJ2-7; 8 nucleotides line up with TRBD2. The V gene end was trimmed by 1 base and the J gene end by 4 bases; junction bases not matched to a gene: 6. The CDR3 runs to 15 residues. CDR1 is SEHNR and CDR2 is FQNEAQ in the germline V gene (reference sequence). The CDR3 bases are TGTGCCAGCAGCTTAGGGAGAGCGGGAGTTTACGAGCAGTACTTC. This encodes CASSLGRAGVYEQYF.

This clonotype has at least ten counts. This rearrangement joins TRBV2 to TRBJ2-7, with a tentative D call TRBD1 (6 bases). This CDR3 region has 13 residues. Per germline, CDR1 SNHLY and CDR2 FYNNEI. Trimming took off 6 bases at V and 0 bases at J, with 9 bases between the two ends. The CDR3, as DNA: TGTGCCAGCAGCTCGGACAGCTCCTACGAGCAGTACTTC. This encodes CASSSDSSYEQYF.

The chain recombines TRBV28 with TRBJ2-1, with TRBD2 matching over 10 bases. CDR3 length: 16 residues. CDR1 MDHEN and CDR2 SYDVKM come from the germline V gene. Losses at the gene ends were 4 bases for V and 2 bases for J; bases not matched to a gene: 5. Here the CDR3 DNA reads TGTGCCAGCAGTTACCGGACTAGCGGTACCTACAATGAGCAGTTCTTC. Protein sequence: CASSYRTSGTYNEQFF.

This clonotype was detected only a few times. The chain recombines TRBV4-1 with TRBJ2-1; the match to TRBD2 covers 9 bases. The CDR3 covers 16 residues. V lost 6 bases to trimming and J lost 6 bases; unmatched junction nucleotides: 12. Germline V gene data show CDR1 as MGHRA and CDR2 as YSYEKL. The CDR3 protein is CASRSLAGERFNEQFF. DNA of the CDR3: TGCGCCAGCAGGTCTTTAGCGGGAGAAAGGTTCAATGAGCAGTTCTTC.

This clonotype was seen ten or more times. This sequence joins TRBV6-1 and TRBJ2-1; tentatively, D is TRBD2 (5 bases). CDR3 length: 14 amino acids. V lost 5 bases, J lost 5 bases, and 13 bases lay in between. Germline CDR1 is MNHNS and CDR2 is SASEGT. The CDR3: CASSWRAGNNEQFF. CDR3 sequence (DNA): TGTGCCAGCAGTTGGCGGGCCGGGAACAATGAGCAGTTCTTC.

This clonotype was observed a few times. This chain connects TRBV7-8 to TRBJ1-2; D is perhaps TRBD1 (6 bases). This CDR3 region has 14 residues. The V gene lost 5 bases and the J gene lost 7 bases, with 17 bases spanning the gap. Germline CDR1 reads SGHVS; CDR2 reads FQNEAQ. The CDR3 DNA reads TGTGCCAGCAGCCCCCTTGGGGGGGCGGTTGGCTACACCTTC. Protein sequence: CASSPLGGAVGYTF. The whole variable domain, remainder taken from reference TRBV7-8 and TRBJ1-2, is GAGVSQSPRYKVAKRGQDVALRCDPISGHVSLFWYQQALGQGPEFLTYFQNEAQLDKSGLPSDRFFAERPEGSVSTLKIQRTQQEDSAVYLCASSPLGGAVGYTFGSGTRLTVV.

The CDR3 DNA sequence: TGCAGTGCTAGACAGATGACCTATGGCTACACCTTC. Protein: CSARQMTYGYTF. The chain carries TRBV20-1 and TRBJ1-2; D unclear. Trimming stripped 2 bases from V and 4 bases from J, with 8 bases between. CDR3 size: 12 residues. Per the germline V gene, CDR1 is DFQATT and CDR2 is SNEGSKA (reference sequence).

The J gene is TRBJ2-5, the V gene TRBV28, with D possibly being TRBD2 (6 bases). Between the trimmed V and J ends, which lost 3 bases and 5 bases, there was a span of 10 bases. Germline V gene sequence: CDR1 MDHEN, CDR2 SYDVKM. The CDR3 totals 13 residues. The CDR3 reads CASSFREIETQYF. Here the CDR3 DNA reads TGTGCCAGCAGTTTTCGGGAGATTGAGACCCAGTACTTC. The full variable domain, with the rest looked up from reference TRBV28 and TRBJ2-5, is DVKVTQSSRYLVKRTGEKVFLECVQDMDHENMFWYRQDPGLGLRLIYFSYDVKMKEKGDIPEGYSVSREKKERFSLILESASTNQTSMYLCASSFREIETQYFGPGTRLLVL.

This clonotype was detected ten times or more. The chain has TRBV3-1 and TRBJ2-1; TRBD2 aligns across 9 bases. The CDR3 extends over 16 amino acids. The germline V gene encodes CDR1 LGHDT and CDR2 YNNKEL (reference sequence). Trimming removed 1 base from V and 4 bases from J; junction bases left unmatched: 5. The CDR3 DNA follows: TGTGCCAGCAGCCAAGGAGCGAGCGGGAGGTACAATGAGCAGTTCTTC. Its translation: CASSQGASGRYNEQFF.

The chain is built from TRBV29-1 and TRBJ2-1; TRBD1 aligns across 9 bases. Germline lookup yields CDR1 SQVTM and CDR2 ANQGSEA. Losses at the gene ends were 6 bases for V and 4 bases for J; bases not matched to a gene: 10. The CDR3 covers 15 residues. The DNA for the CDR3 is TGCAGCGTACGAAGCGGGACAGGGCTATACAATGAGCAGTTCTTC. It yields the protein CSVRSGTGLYNEQFF.

The sample holds a few counts of this clonotype. The chain is built from TRBV7-8 and TRBJ1-3; D gene unclear. The V end was cut by 6 bases, the J end by 2 bases, with 5 bases between. Germline-derived CDR1 and CDR2 are SGHVS and FQNEAQ. The CDR3 has 12 residues. The CDR3 is CASRGTGNTIYF. DNA of the CDR3: TGTGCCAGCAGGGGAACTGGAAACACCATATATTTT.

In this sample, this clonotype turned up many times. V gene TRBV7-9 combines with J gene TRBJ2-7; D gene unclear. The length of the CDR3 is 15 residues. Germline loops: CDR1 SEHNR, CDR2 FQNEAQ (reference sequence). Between the trimmed V and J ends, which lost 6 bases and 3 bases, there was a span of 18 bases. The CDR3 coding sequence is TGTGCCAGCAGTTTATCCTTTGGGTCTCGCTACGAGCAGTACTTC. Protein sequence: CASSLSFGSRYEQYF.

On this clonotype itself: One base away lies a much larger clone, so this may be a sequencing read error. The V gene is TRBV7-2, the J gene TRBJ2-3; D is ambiguous. CDR3 length equals 15 residues. CDR1 and CDR2 (germline): SGHTA, FQGNSA. V was clipped by 3 bases and J by 4 bases, with 14 bases between them. The CDR3 region has the DNA TGTGCCAGCAGCTTCCCAGGCGCGAGGCCAGATACGCAGTATTTT. This translates into CASSFPGARPDTQYF.

The rearrangement uses TRBV7-8 and TRBJ2-2; 8 bases are shared with TRBD2. Germline CDR1 is SGHVS and CDR2 is FQNEAQ. V gave up 7 bases and J gave up 6 bases; unmatched junction bases: 10. The CDR3 runs 15 residues. CDR3 loop: CASNLGGAGSGELFF. The CDR3 region has the DNA TGTGCCAGCAACCTCGGGGGGGCAGGATCCGGGGAGCTGTTTTTT.

There are many counts of this clonotype. The chain links TRBV30 to TRBJ1-1; D may be TRBD1 (6 bases). From germline, CDR1 is GTSNPN and CDR2 SVGIG (reference sequence). CDR3 length: 14 residues. Between the trimmed V and J ends, which lost 3 bases and 1 base, there was a span of 12 bases. CDR3 protein: CAWRLTGKNTEAFF. DNA of the CDR3: TGTGCCTGGAGACTCACAGGGAAGAACACTGAAGCTTTCTTT.

The chain joins TRBV6-2 or TRBV6-3 to TRBJ1-1, with 8 positions matching TRBD1. The CDR3 covers 14 residues. CDR1 and CDR2 (germline): MNHEY, SVGEGT. J lost 1 base, V lost 6 bases, and 4 bases had no gene match. The CDR3 is CASSSDRGNTEAFF. CDR3 coding DNA: TGTGCCAGCAGCTCTGACAGGGGGAACACTGAAGCTTTCTTT.

There are a few counts of this clonotype. The chain combines TRBV7-2 with TRBJ1-2, with 7 bases lining up with TRBD1. CDR1 is SGHTA and CDR2 is FQGNSA in the germline V gene. The V and J ends lost 4 bases and 1 base, in that order; junction bases with no gene match: 9. This CDR3 has 16 amino acids. The CDR3 protein is CASSSEPGQINYGYTF. CDR3 sequence (DNA): TGTGCCAGCAGCTCGGAGCCGGGACAGATTAACTATGGCTACACCTTC.

J is TRBJ1-5 and V is TRBV27; 7 bases fit TRBD1. The CDR3 consists of 19 residues. Trimming at V came to 6 bases and at J to 0 bases, leaving 17 bases not matched to a gene. In germline, CDR1 is MNHEY, CDR2 SMNVEV (reference sequence). CDR3 sequence: CASREGTGASIYSNQPQHF. CDR3 bases: TGTGCCAGCAGGGAGGGTACAGGGGCCTCTATCTATAGCAATCAGCCCCAGCATTTT.

There are a few counts of this clonotype. The chain has TRBV24-1 and TRBJ2-3; 7 bases fit TRBD1. The CDR3 extends over 16 amino acids. In germline, CDR1 is KGHDR, CDR2 SFDVKD. V lost 4 bases to trimming and J lost 4 bases; unmatched junction nucleotides: 10. CDR3 in DNA: TGTGCCACCAGTGACACCGACAGGGTGTTGGCAGATACGCAGTATTTT. Translating gives CATSDTDRVLADTQYF.

The chain is built from TRBV12-3 or TRBV12-4 and TRBJ1-2; D remains ambiguous. The V end lost 6 bases, the J end lost 4 bases, and 9 bases lay between the germline ends. The CDR3 sequence is 12 residues long. CDR3 in amino acids: CASRPGLYGYTF. The CDR3 DNA reads TGTGCCAGCAGGCCAGGACTCTATGGCTACACCTTC.

The chain uses TRBV7-9 and TRBJ2-6; 14 nucleotides line up with TRBD2. The V gene's germline CDR1 is SEHNR and CDR2 FQNEAQ (reference sequence). The V segment lost 5 bases and the J segment 2 bases; nucleotides outside the gene matches: 5. The CDR3 covers 18 residues. This chain's CDR3 is CASSPSGLAGAGANVLTF. The CDR3 region has the DNA TGTGCCAGCAGCCCATCGGGACTAGCGGGAGCTGGGGCCAACGTCCTGACTTTC. Together with reference TRBV7-9 and TRBJ2-6, the CDR3 gives the full variable domain: DTGVSQNPRHKITKRGQNVTFRCDPISEHNRLYWYRQTLGQGPEFLTYFQNEAQLEKSRLLSDRFSAERPKGSFSTLEIQRTEQGDSAMYLCASSPSGLAGAGANVLTFGAGSRLTVL.